This is a list of T cell receptor beta chains from one sample in a study of response to subunit inactivated influenza vaccine. MiXCR was run by TCRdb on the RT-PCR reads, yielding one entry per CDR3 protein. The sample records about 540,000 distinct CDR3 sequences, under 30% being singletons. These records were also assigned to another study, of T cells expressing NK-cell markers.

Sample: CD4+ T cells sorted from PBMCs, taken roughly 13 days after vaccination. These receptors originate from a middle-aged man who received an inactivated influenza vaccine. CDR3s include the opening cysteine and the closing phenylalanine or tryptophan. Each record gives: D gene, J gene, V gene, clone size, CDR3 DNA, CDR3 protein. A D gene is named only where the DNA matches it firmly. Clone size is given for some rows only: seen once, a few or many times, or a class if the clone is expanded.

D: -; J: TRBJ2-2; V: TRBV7-8; size: many; DNA: TGTGCCAGCAGCCCCGTGTTGGCCGGGGAGCTGTTTTTT; CDR3: CASSPVLAGELFF
D: TRBD2; J: TRBJ2-3; V: TRBV10-3; size: -; DNA: TGTGCCATCAGCGGGACTAGCGGAGATACGCAGTATTTT; CDR3: CAISGTSGDTQYF
D: TRBD2; J: TRBJ2-3; V: TRBV6-1; size: many; DNA: TGTGCCAGCAGTGGGTTTATAGCGGGAAGCACAGATACGCAGTATTTT; CDR3: CASSGFIAGSTDTQYF
D: TRBD1; J: TRBJ1-1; V: TRBV5-1; size: -; DNA: TGCGCCAGCAGCCCCGGACAGGGCTCTGAAGCTTTCTTT; CDR3: CASSPGQGSEAFF
D: TRBD1; J: TRBJ2-5; V: TRBV10-3; size: few; DNA: TGTGCCATCAGGGGGACAGGGGCTGAGACCCAGTACTTC; CDR3: CAIRGTGAETQYF
D: -; J: TRBJ2-5; V: TRBV5-6; size: -; DNA: TGTGCCAGCAGCTTGGCCTTTGGAGGGAGTGGGGAGACCCAGTACTTC; CDR3: CASSLAFGGSGETQYF
D: -; J: TRBJ2-2; V: TRBV7-6; size: -; DNA: TGTGCCAGCAGCTTAGGGCCTCCGGTCAGGGTGAACACCGGGGAGCTGTTTTTT; CDR3: CASSLGPPVRVNTGELFF
D: TRBD2; J: TRBJ2-5; V: TRBV20-1; size: -; DNA: TGCAGTGCACTCTTCGCTAGCGGAGTACAAGAGACCCAGTACTTC; CDR3: CSALFASGVQETQYF
D: -; J: TRBJ1-5; V: TRBV24-1; size: -; DNA: TGTGCCACCAGTGATTCGGGACAACTCCGAATAGGAAATCAGCCCCAGCATTTT; CDR3: CATSDSGQLRIGNQPQHF
D: TRBD2; J: TRBJ2-7; V: TRBV5-1; size: -; DNA: TGCGCCAGCAGCCCAATAGCGGGAGAGGCCTACGAGCAGTACTTC; CDR3: CASSPIAGEAYEQYF
D: -; J: TRBJ1-5; V: TRBV5-1; size: few; DNA: TGCGCCAGCAGCTTGGGCTCTTTAAATCAGCCCCAGCATTTT; CDR3: CASSLGSLNQPQHF
D: TRBD2; J: TRBJ2-3; V: TRBV7-8; size: few; DNA: TGTGCCAGCAGCTTAGGTCGCCTAGCGGGAGTTGATACGCAGTATTTT; CDR3: CASSLGRLAGVDTQYF
D: -; J: TRBJ2-2; V: TRBV6-1; size: few; DNA: TGTGCCAGCAGTCCCCGTTGGACCGGGGAGCTGTTTTTT; CDR3: CASSPRWTGELFF
D: -; J: TRBJ2-2; V: TRBV7-6; size: few; DNA: TGTGCCAGCAGCTTAGCCTCTGGGGGCAGGGGACGCGGGGAGCTGTTTTTT; CDR3: CASSLASGGRGRGELFF
D: -; J: TRBJ2-3; V: TRBV10-3; size: many; DNA: TGTGCCATCGCGGAAAGCACAGATACGCAGTATTTT; CDR3: CAIAESTDTQYF
D: -; J: TRBJ2-7; V: TRBV12-3/TRBV12-4; size: many; DNA: TGTGCCAGCACCCGGGGCACCCACGAGCAGTACTTC; CDR3: CASTRGTHEQYF
D: -; J: TRBJ2-1; V: TRBV5-1; size: few; DNA: TGCGCCAGCGGGGTAGCGGAGTCATACAATGAGCAGTTCTTC; CDR3: CASGVAESYNEQFF
D: TRBD2; J: TRBJ2-3; V: TRBV7-2; size: -; DNA: TGTGCCAGCAGCCTCGGGACTAGCGGGGGGGCCACAGATACGCAGTATTTT; CDR3: CASSLGTSGGATDTQYF
D: -; J: TRBJ2-1; V: TRBV5-4; size: -; DNA: TGTGCCAGCAGCTCCCTTCTCGCCCAAGGGGCCAACAATGAGCAGTTCTTC; CDR3: CASSSLLAQGANNEQFF
D: -; J: TRBJ1-1; V: TRBV7-8; size: -; DNA: TGTGCCAGCAGACCCGGGACATCCCCGAACACTGAAGCTTTCTTT; CDR3: CASRPGTSPNTEAFF
D: -; J: TRBJ2-1; V: TRBV29-1; size: -; DNA: TGCAGCGTCTTTAGCGGCTCCTACAATGAGCAGTTCTTC; CDR3: CSVFSGSYNEQFF
D: TRBD1; J: TRBJ2-5; V: TRBV5-6; size: few; DNA: TGTGCCAGCAGCTTACAGGGGCCCATAACGACCCAGTACTTC; CDR3: CASSLQGPITTQYF
D: TRBD2; J: TRBJ2-3; V: TRBV6-5; size: -; DNA: TGTGCCAGCAGTTACCGGTTCTCTAGCGGGAGTCGAAGCACAGATACGCAGTATTTT; CDR3: CASSYRFSSGSRSTDTQYF
D: -; J: TRBJ1-4; V: TRBV4-1; size: few; DNA: TGCGCCAGCAGCCAAGTGGTCCTAGAAAAACTGTTTTTT; CDR3: CASSQVVLEKLFF
D: TRBD1; J: TRBJ2-2; V: TRBV5-1; size: -; DNA: TGCGCCAGCAGCTGGGGACAGGGAGGTTCCGGGGAGCTGTTTTTT; CDR3: CASSWGQGGSGELFF
D: -; J: TRBJ2-7; V: TRBV7-2; size: -; DNA: TGTGCCAGCAGCTTAGGGGGCCCCACCAGGGAGCAGTACTTC; CDR3: CASSLGGPTREQYF
D: -; J: TRBJ2-5; V: TRBV20-1; size: -; DNA: TGCAGTGCTAGAGATTTCGCCAGGGGAACGGAGACCCAGTACTTC; CDR3: CSARDFARGTETQYF
D: TRBD2; J: TRBJ2-7; V: TRBV20-1; size: -; DNA: TGCAGTGCTAGAGATTCTACTAGCGACTACGAGCAGTACTTC; CDR3: CSARDSTSDYEQYF
D: -; J: TRBJ2-3; V: TRBV12-3/TRBV12-4; size: -; DNA: TGTGCCAGCAGTGTTGGGGGACTCCTCTCCACAGATACGCAGTATTTT; CDR3: CASSVGGLLSTDTQYF
D: TRBD2; J: TRBJ2-1; V: TRBV12-3/TRBV12-4; size: many; DNA: TGTGCCAGCAAGGGACTAGCGGGGGGGACCTACAATGAGCAGTTCTTC; CDR3: CASKGLAGGTYNEQFF
D: -; J: TRBJ1-4; V: TRBV6-1; size: few; DNA: TGTGCCAGCAGTCGACAGGCAGGAAATGAAAAACTGTTTTTT; CDR3: CASSRQAGNEKLFF
D: -; J: TRBJ2-3; V: TRBV11-2; size: -; DNA: TGTGCCAGCAGCTTAGACACCATCTTAAGCCCAGATACGCAGTATTTT; CDR3: CASSLDTILSPDTQYF
D: -; J: TRBJ2-7; V: TRBV7-2; size: -; DNA: TGTGCCAGCGCAAACTACGAGCAGTACTTC; CDR3: CASANYEQYF
D: -; J: TRBJ1-2; V: TRBV12-3/TRBV12-4; size: -; DNA: TGTGCCAGCAGCGAGACAGGAGCTAACTATGGCTACACCTTC; CDR3: CASSETGANYGYTF
D: -; J: TRBJ1-5; V: TRBV20-1; size: -; DNA: TGCAGTGCAATCAACCTCGGACAGTCCAATCAGCCCCAGCATTTT; CDR3: CSAINLGQSNQPQHF
D: TRBD1; J: TRBJ1-1; V: TRBV20-1; size: -; DNA: TGCAGTGCTAACGGGGACAGCATGAACACTGAAGCTTTCTTT; CDR3: CSANGDSMNTEAFF
D: TRBD2; J: TRBJ2-1; V: TRBV20-1; size: few; DNA: TGCAGTGCTTCAAGGGGGACTAGCGGGAGCAATGAGCAGTTCTTC; CDR3: CSASRGTSGSNEQFF
D: TRBD2; J: TRBJ2-1; V: TRBV28; size: few; DNA: TGTGCCAGCAGTCTAACCCGCCGGGGGGGGACCTTCTTC; CDR3: CASSLTRRGGTFF